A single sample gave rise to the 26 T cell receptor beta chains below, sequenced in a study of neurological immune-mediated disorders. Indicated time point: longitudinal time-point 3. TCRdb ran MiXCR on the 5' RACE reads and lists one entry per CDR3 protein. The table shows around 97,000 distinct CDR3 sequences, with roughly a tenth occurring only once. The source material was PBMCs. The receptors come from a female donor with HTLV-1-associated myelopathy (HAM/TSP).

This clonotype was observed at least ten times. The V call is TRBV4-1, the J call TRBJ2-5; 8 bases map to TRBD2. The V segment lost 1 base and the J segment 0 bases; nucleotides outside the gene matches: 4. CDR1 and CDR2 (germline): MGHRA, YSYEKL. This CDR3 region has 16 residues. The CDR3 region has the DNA TGCGCCAGCAGCCAAGCCAGCGGGGGATACCAAGAGACCCAGTACTTC. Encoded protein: CASSQASGGYQETQYF.

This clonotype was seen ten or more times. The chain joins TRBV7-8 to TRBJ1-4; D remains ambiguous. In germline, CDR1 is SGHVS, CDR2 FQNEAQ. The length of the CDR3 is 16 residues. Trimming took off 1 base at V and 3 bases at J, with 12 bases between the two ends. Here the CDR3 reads CASSLVLFGANEKLFF. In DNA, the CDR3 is TGTGCCAGCAGCTTAGTACTGTTTGGGGCTAATGAAAAACTGTTTTTT.

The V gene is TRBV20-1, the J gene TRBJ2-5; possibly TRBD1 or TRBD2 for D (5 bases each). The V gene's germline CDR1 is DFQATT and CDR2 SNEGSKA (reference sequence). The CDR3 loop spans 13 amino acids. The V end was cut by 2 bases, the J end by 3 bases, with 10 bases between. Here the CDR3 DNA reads TGCAGTGCTAGATACGGGGCCGAAGAGACCCAGTACTTC. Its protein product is CSARYGAEETQYF.

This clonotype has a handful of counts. The CDR3 spells CAWSSNRVTGELFF. The CDR3 bases are TGTGCCTGGAGTTCAAACAGGGTTACCGGGGAGCTGTTTTTT. V gene TRBV30 combines with J gene TRBJ2-2; weak D call: TRBD1 (6 bases). V lost 2 bases and J lost 5, with 12 bases in between. CDR3 length equals 14 residues. Germline-derived CDR1 and CDR2 are GTSNPN and SVGIG (reference sequence).

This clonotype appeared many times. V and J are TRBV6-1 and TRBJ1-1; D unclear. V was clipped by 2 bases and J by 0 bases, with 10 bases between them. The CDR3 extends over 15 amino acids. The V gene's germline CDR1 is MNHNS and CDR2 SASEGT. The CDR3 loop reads CASSETPHMNTEAFF. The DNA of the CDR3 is TGTGCCAGCAGTGAAACCCCTCACATGAACACTGAAGCTTTCTTT.

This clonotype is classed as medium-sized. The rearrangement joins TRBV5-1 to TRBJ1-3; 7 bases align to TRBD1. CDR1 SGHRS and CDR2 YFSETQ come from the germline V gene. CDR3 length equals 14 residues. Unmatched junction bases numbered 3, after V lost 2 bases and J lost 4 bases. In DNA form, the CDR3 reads TGCGCCAGCAGCTTACAGGGGCCCGGAAACACCATATATTTT. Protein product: CASSLQGPGNTIYF.

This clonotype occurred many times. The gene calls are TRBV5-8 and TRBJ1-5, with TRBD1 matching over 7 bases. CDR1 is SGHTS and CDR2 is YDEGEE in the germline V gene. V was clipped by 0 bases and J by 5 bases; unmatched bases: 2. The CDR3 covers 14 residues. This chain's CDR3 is CASSLGQGYQPQHF. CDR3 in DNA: TGTGCCAGCAGCTTGGGACAGGGCTATCAGCCCCAGCATTTT.

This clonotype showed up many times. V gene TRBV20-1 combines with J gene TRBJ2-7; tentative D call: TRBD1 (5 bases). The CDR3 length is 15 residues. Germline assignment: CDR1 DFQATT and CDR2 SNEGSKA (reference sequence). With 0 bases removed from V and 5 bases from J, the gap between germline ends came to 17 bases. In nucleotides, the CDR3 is TGCAGTGCTAGAGATCGTAAGGGGTTTTATCACGAGCAGTACTTC. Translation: CSARDRKGFYHEQYF.

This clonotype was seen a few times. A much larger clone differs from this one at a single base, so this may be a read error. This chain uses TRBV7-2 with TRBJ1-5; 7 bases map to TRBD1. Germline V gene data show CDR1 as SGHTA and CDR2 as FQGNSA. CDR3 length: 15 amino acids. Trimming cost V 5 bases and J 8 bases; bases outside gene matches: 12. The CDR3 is CASSPRDRQGKPQHF. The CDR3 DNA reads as TGTGCCAGCAGCCCCCGAGATCGACAGGGCAAGCCCCAGCATTTT.

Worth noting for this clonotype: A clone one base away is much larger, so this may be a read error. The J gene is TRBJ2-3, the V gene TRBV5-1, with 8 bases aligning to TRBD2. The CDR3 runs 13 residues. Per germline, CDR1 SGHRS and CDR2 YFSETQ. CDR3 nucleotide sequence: TGCGCTAGCGGGGTACAGGGTGAAGATACGCAGGATTTT. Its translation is CASGVQGEDTQDF. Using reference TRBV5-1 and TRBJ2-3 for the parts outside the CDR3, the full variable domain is KAGVTQTPRYLIKTRGQQVTLSCSPISGHRSVSWYQQTPGQGLQFLFEYFSETQRNKGNFPGRFSGRQFSNSRSEMNVSTLELGDSALYLCASGVQGEDTQDFGPGTRLTVL.

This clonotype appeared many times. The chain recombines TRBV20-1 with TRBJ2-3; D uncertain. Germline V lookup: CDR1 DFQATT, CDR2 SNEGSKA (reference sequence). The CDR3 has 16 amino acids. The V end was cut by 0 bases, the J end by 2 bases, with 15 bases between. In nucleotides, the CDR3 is TGCAGTGCTAGAGACTGGGCAGCCTCTAACACAGATACGCAGTATTTT. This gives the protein CSARDWAASNTDTQYF.

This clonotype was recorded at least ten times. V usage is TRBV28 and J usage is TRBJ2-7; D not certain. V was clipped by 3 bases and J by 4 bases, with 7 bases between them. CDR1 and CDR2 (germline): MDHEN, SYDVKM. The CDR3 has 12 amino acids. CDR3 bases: TGTGCCAGCAGTTTGAGTAGGTACGAGCAGTACTTC. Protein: CASSLSRYEQYF.

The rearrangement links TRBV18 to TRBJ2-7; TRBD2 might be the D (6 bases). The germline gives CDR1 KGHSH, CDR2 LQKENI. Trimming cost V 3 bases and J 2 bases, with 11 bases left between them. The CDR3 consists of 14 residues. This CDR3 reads CASSPNAGPYEQYF. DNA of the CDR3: TGTGCCAGCTCACCTAACGCGGGGCCCTACGAGCAGTACTTC.

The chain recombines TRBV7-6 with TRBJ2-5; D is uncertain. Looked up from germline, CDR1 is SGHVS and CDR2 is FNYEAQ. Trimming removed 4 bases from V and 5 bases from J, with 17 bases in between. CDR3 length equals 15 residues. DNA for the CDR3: TGTGCCAGCAGCTCAACCGGGCCCCCCTATGAGACCCAGTACTTC. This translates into CASSSTGPPYETQYF.

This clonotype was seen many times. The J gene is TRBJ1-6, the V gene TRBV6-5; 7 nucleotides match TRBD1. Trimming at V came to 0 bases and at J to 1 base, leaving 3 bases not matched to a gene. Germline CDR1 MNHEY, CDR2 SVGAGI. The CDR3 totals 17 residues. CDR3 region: CASSYSTGTSYNSPLHF. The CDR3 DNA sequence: TGTGCCAGCAGTTACTCGACAGGGACGTCCTATAATTCACCCCTCCACTTT.

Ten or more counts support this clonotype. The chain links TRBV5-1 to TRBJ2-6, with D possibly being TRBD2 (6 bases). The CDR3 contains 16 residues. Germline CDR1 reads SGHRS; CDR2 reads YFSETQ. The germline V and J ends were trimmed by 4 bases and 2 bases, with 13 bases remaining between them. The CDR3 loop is CASSPLGGAGANVLTF. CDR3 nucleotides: TGCGCCAGCAGCCCCCTAGGCGGGGCTGGGGCCAACGTCCTGACTTTC.

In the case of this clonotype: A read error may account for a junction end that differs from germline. This CDR3 is CTSSLEPGSRGLRGEQYF. CDR3 DNA sequence: TGCACCAGCAGCTTGGAACCGGGATCCCGGGGGCTGCGGGGGGAGCAGTACTTC. The J gene is TRBJ2-7, the V gene TRBV5-1, with TRBD2 as a possible D gene (7 bases). The CDR3 covers 18 residues. Germline CDR1 SGHRS, CDR2 YFSETQ.

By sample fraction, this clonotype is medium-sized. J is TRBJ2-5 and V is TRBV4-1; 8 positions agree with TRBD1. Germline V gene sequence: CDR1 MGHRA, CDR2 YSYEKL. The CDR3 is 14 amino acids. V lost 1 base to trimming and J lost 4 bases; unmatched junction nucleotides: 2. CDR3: CASSQGQGRETQYF. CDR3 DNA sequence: TGCGCCAGCAGCCAAGGACAGGGGCGAGAGACCCAGTACTTC.

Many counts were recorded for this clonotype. CDR3 sequence reads: CASTVSYEGGETQYF. In DNA form, the CDR3 reads TGTGCCAGCACCGTCTCGTACGAGGGGGGAGAGACCCAGTACTTC. J is TRBJ2-5 and V is TRBV12-3 or TRBV12-4; D may correspond to TRBD1 or TRBD2 (6 bases each). V was pared by 7 bases and J by 4 bases, with 19 bases between. This CDR3 comprises 15 residues.

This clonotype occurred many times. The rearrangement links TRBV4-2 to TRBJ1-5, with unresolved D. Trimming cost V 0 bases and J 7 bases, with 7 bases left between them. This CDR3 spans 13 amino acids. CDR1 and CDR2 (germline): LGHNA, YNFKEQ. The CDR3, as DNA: TGTGCCAGCAGCCAAGATGAGGGCCAGCCCCAGCATTTT. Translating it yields CASSQDEGQPQHF.

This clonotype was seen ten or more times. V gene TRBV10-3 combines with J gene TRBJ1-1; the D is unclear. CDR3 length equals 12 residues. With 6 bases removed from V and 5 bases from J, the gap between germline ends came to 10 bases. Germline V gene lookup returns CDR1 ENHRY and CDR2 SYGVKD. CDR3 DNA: TGTGCCATCAGGCAGCCCGGAACTGAAGCTTTCTTT. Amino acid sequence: CAIRQPGTEAFF.

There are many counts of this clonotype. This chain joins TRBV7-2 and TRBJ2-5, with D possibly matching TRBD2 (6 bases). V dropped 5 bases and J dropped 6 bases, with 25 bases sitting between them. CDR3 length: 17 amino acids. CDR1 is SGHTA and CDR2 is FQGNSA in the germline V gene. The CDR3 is CASSPISAGSLRQTQYF. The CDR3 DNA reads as TGTGCCAGCAGCCCCATCTCGGCGGGGTCCCTTAGGCAGACCCAGTACTTC.

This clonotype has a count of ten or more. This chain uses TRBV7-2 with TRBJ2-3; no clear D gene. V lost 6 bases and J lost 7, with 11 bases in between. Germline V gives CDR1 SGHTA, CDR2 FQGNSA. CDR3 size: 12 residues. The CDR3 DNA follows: TGTGCCAGCAGTCCCACAAGTAATACGCAGTATTTT. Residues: CASSPTSNTQYF.

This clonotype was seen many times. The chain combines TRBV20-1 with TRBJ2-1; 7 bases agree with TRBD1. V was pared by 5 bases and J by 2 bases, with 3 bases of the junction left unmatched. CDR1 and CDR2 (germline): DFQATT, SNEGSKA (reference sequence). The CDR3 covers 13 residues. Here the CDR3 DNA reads TGCAGTGCTCTGGACAGGACCTACAATGAGCAGTTCTTC. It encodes CSALDRTYNEQFF.

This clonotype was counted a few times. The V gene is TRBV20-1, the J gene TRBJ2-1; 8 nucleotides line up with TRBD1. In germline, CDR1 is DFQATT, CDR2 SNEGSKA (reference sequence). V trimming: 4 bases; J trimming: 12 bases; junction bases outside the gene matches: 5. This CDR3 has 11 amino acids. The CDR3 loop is CSATRQGMQFF. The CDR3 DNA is TGCAGTGCTACCCGACAGGGGATGCAGTTCTTC.

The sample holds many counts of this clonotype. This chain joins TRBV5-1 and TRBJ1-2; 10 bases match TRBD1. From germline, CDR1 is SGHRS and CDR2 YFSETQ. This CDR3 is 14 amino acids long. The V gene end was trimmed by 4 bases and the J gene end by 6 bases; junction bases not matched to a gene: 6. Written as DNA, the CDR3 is TGCGCCAGCAGCGTCGGGACAGGGGAGGATGGCTACACCTTC. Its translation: CASSVGTGEDGYTF.